This T cell receptor beta chain was profiled in a study of T cell responses to AZD1222 COVID-19 vaccine. CDR1 is MNHEY, CDR2 SVGAGI, per germline. V trimming: 0 bases; J trimming: 8 bases; junction bases outside the gene matches: 6. This CDR3 is 14 amino acids long. In the case of this clone: What it binds is unknown.

Sequencing was performed with immunoSEQ multiplex PCR; in TCRdb, only in-frame clones are kept and a portion is missing. Among more than 100,000 clones, 85% to 95% were seen once, and the ten largest hold 1.5% to 2%. Study findings and constraints: The peak T cell response came first, and repertoires were sampled only after it. There were mostly white British donors and more females than males, and clonal diversity was possibly underestimated. Baseline seropositivity occurred in only a handful of AZD1222 recipients. Among vaccine-associated CD4 TCRs, coverage spanned spike, with dominance at 160-218 and 743-854.

This receptor was taken from an adult in good health. The material was peripheral blood, obtained on day 0 of AZD1222 vaccination. The V gene is TRBV6-5, the J gene TRBJ1-2; 7 bases map to TRBD1. DNA of the CDR3: TGTGCCAGCAGTTACTCGAGCAGGGGGAAAGGCTACACCTTC. It encodes CASSYSSRGKGYTF.